This TCR beta chain was recorded in a study of T-cell memory formation after mild COVID-19. In the study overall: Among the donors, TCR clusters were largely specific to each donor. Study observations and caveats: Confirmation was lacking for SARS-CoV-2 specificity of second-wave clones that peaked on day 37. Contracting clones from day 15 to 85 had balanced CD4/CD8; later expanders favoured CD4+.

TCR alpha and TCR beta cDNA libraries carrying sample barcodes and UMIs came from 5'RACE with constant-segment primers. TCRdb processed the 5' RACE reads anew with MiXCR; each CDR3 protein has one entry. The repertoire includes 300,000 to 400,000 distinct CDR3 sequences, around 28% of them detected once, and about 13% sits in the top ten. The table lists this clonotype with many counts. Its target is not known. The V and J ends lost 6 bases and 1 base respectively, with 10 bases between them. The CDR3 is 13 residues long. The sample taken for sequencing was PBMCs or a T cell subset sorted from them (not recorded which). This sequence was found in an adult woman who had mild COVID-19 (a few samples of this study predate the infection). Cell type and time point are not known. The chain combines TRBV12-3 or TRBV12-4 with TRBJ2-7, with D uncertain. CDR3 nucleotide sequence: TGTGCCAGCAGCCTCGACGGGTCCTACGAGCAGTACTTC. It is translated as CASSLDGSYEQYF.